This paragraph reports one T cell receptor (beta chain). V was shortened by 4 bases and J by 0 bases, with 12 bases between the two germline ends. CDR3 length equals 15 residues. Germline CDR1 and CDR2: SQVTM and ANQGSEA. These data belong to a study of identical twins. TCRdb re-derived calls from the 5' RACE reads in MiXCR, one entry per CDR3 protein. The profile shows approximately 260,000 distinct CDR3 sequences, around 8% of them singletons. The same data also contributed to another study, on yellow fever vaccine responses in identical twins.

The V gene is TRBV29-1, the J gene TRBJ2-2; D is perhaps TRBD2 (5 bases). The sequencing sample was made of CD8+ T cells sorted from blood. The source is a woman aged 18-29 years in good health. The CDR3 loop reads CSVVYGEANTGELFF. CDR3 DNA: TGCAGCGTTGTGTACGGGGAAGCGAACACCGGGGAGCTGTTTTTT.